This T cell receptor (beta chain) was recorded in a study of T cell responses to AZD1222 COVID-19 vaccine. For the study at large: Analysis merged second doses at about 4 or about 12 weeks. Findings and limits, study-wide: At study baseline, merely about 6 AZD1222 recipients were seropositive.

This clone was seen just once. Its matching antigen is unknown. Repertoires were generated with immunoSEQ multiplex PCR, while TCRdb's copy carries only in-frame clones and drops some. The sample lists about 170,000 clones; 93% were seen once. Germline V lookup: CDR1 LGHNT, CDR2 FRNRAP. The CDR3 has 12 residues. V shed 4 bases and J shed 6 bases, with 7 bases lying between them. The clonotype originates from an adult in good health. The source material was peripheral blood, sampled on day 0 of AZD1222 vaccination. The J gene is TRBJ2-4, the V gene TRBV12-5, with TRBD1 as a possible D gene (6 bases). The chain's CDR3 is CASGSRGNIQYF. The DNA of the CDR3 is TGTGCTAGTGGTTCCAGGGGAAACATTCAGTACTTC.